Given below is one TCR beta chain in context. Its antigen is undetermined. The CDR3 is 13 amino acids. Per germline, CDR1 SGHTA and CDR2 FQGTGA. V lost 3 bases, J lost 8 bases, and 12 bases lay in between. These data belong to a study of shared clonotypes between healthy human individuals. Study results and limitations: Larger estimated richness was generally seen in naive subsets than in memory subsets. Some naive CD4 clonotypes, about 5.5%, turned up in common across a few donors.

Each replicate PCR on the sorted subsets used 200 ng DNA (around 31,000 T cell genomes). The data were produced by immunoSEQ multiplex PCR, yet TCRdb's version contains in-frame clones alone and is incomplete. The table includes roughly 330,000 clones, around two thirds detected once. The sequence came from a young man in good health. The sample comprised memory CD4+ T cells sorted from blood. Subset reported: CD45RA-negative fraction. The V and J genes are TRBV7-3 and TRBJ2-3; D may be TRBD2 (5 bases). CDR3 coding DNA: TGTGCCAGCAGCTTGAGGGAGATGGGTACGCAGTATTTT. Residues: CASSLREMGTQYF.